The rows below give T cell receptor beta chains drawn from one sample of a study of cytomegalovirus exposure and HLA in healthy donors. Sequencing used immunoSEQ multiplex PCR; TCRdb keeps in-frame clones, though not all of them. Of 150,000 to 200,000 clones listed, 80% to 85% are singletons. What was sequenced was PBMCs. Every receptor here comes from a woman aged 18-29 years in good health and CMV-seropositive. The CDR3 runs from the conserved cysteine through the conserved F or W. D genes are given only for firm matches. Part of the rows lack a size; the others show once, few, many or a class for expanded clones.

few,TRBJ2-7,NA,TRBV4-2,CASSQDSGRLGLSYEQYF,TGTGCCAGCAGCCAAGATTCTGGCCGACTAGGCCTCTCCTACGAGCAGTACTTC
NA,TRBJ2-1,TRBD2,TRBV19,CASSTPRERGLGNEQFF,TGTGCCAGTAGTACCCCCCGGGAGCGGGGTTTGGGGAATGAGCAGTTCTTC
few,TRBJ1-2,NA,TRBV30,CAWIQYRDYTF,TGTGCCTGGATCCAATACCGAGACTACACCTTC
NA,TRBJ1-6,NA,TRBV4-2,CASSQDIIGRGSNSPLHF,TGTGCCAGCAGCCAAGATATTATAGGCAGGGGCAGCAATTCACCCCTCCACTTT
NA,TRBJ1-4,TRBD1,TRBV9,CASSARDRLGEKLFF,TGTGCCAGCAGCGCCCGGGACAGGCTGGGGGAAAAACTGTTTTTT
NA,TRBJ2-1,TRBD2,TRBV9,CASRGHGEGEQFF,TGTGCCAGCAGGGGTCATGGGGAGGGGGAGCAGTTCTTC
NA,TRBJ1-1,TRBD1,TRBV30,CAWRQGDTEAFF,TGTGCCTGGCGACAGGGGGACACTGAAGCTTTCTTT
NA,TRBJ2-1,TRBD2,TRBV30,CAWSVLAGGSEQFF,TGTGCCTGGAGTGTACTAGCGGGGGGGAGTGAGCAGTTCTTC
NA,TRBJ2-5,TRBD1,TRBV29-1,CSVEGDRDQETQYF,TGCAGCGTTGAGGGGGACAGGGACCAAGAGACCCAGTACTTC
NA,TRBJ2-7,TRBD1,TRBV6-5,CASSYRQGEQYF,TGTGCCAGCAGTTATCGACAGGGCGAGCAGTACTTC
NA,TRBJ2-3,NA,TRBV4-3,CASSQEQGTDTQYF,TGCGCCAGCAGCCAAGAACAGGGAACAGATACGCAGTATTTT
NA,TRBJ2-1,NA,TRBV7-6,CASSSGSSSYNEQFF,TGTGCCAGCAGCTCCGGGAGTAGCTCCTACAATGAGCAGTTCTTC
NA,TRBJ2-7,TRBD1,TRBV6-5,CASSYSLQGAAYEQYF,TGTGCCAGCAGTTACTCTCTACAGGGGGCAGCCTACGAGCAGTACTTC
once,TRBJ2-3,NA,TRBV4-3,CASSQRQADTQYF,TGCGCCAGCAGCCAACGACAAGCAGATACGCAGTATTTT
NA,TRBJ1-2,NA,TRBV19,CASTNFGQYGYTF,TGTGCCAGTACCAATTTCGGACAGTATGGCTACACCTTC
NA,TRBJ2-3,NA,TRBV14,CASSLAGSTDTQYF,TGTGCCAGCAGCCTGGCGGGGAGCACAGATACGCAGTATTTT
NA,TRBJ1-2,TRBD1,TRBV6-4,CASSPQPTGVKGYTF,TGTGCCAGCAGTCCCCAACCGACAGGGGTGAAGGGCTACACCTTC
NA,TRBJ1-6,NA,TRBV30,CAWGRGASPLHF,TGTGCCTGGGGGAGGGGTGCGTCACCCCTCCACTTT
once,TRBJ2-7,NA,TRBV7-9,CASSLDSRSNEQYF,TGTGCCAGCAGCCTGGACAGTCGAAGTAACGAGCAGTACTTC
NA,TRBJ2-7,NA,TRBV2,CASRLTFLTYEQYF,TGTGCCAGCAGACTGACTTTCCTCACCTACGAGCAGTACTTC
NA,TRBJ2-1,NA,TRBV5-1,CASSLIAQGNNEQFF,TGCGCCAGCAGCTTGATAGCTCAGGGTAACAATGAGCAGTTCTTC
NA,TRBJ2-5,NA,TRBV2,CASLLEAGETQYF,TGTGCCAGCCTTTTGGAGGCTGGGGAGACCCAGTACTTC
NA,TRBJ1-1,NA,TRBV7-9,CASSLGGLGAEAFF,TGTGCCAGCAGCTTAGGGGGGCTGGGCGCTGAAGCTTTCTTT
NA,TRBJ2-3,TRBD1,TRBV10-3,CAISGGQGATDTQYF,TGTGCCATCAGTGGCGGACAGGGGGCGACAGATACGCAGTATTTT
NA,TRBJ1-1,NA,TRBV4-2,CASSHGTPDATEAFF,TGTGCCAGCAGCCACGGGACACCCGACGCCACTGAAGCTTTCTTT
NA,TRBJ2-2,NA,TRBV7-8,CASSLRGDGIGELFF,TGTGCCAGCAGCTTAAGGGGCGACGGAATCGGGGAGCTGTTTTTT
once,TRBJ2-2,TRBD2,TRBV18,CASSPISGGLNTGELFF,TGTGCCAGCTCACCAATTAGCGGGGGCCTGAACACCGGGGAGCTGTTTTTT
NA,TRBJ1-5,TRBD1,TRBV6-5,CASRRDRLSNQPQHF,TGTGCCAGCAGACGGGACAGACTTAGCAATCAGCCCCAGCATTTT
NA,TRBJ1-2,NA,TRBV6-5,CASSSVGDYYGYTF,TGTGCCAGCAGCTCCGTTGGGGACTACTATGGCTACACCTTC
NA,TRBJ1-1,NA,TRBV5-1,CASSSGNTEAFF,TGCGCCAGCAGCTCCGGTAACACTGAAGCTTTCTTT
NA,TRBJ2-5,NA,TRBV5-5,CASSFGGIKETQYF,TGTGCCAGCAGCTTCGGAGGGATAAAAGAGACCCAGTACTTC
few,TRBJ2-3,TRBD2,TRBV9,CASSSRYPSGPGADTQYF,TGTGCCAGCAGCTCTCGATACCCTAGCGGGCCCGGGGCAGATACGCAGTATTTT
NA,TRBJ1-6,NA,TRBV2,CASTVRGGSDSPLHF,TGTGCCAGCACTGTGAGGGGAGGTAGCGATTCACCCCTCCACTTT
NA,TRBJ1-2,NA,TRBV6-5,CASSRQPQDYGYTF,TGTGCCAGCAGTCGACAACCTCAAGACTATGGCTACACCTTC
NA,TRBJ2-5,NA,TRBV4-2,CASSLQPGLGQETQYF,TGTGCCAGCAGCCTACAGCCAGGGTTAGGGCAAGAGACCCAGTACTTC
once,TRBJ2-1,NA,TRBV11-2,CASSFRDSAYNEQFF,TGTGCCAGCAGCTTCCGGGACTCCGCGTACAATGAGCAGTTCTTC
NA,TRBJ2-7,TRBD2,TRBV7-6,CASSLAGWASGGTYEQYF,TGTGCCAGCAGCTTAGCGGGTTGGGCTAGCGGGGGGACCTACGAGCAGTACTTC
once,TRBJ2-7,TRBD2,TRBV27,CASSLTGGAYEQYF,TGTGCCAGCAGTTTAACCGGGGGGGCCTACGAGCAGTACTTC
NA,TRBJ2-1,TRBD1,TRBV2,CASRTRTGDNEQFF,TGTGCCAGCAGGACCCGGACAGGGGACAATGAGCAGTTCTTC
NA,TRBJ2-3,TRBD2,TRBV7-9,CASSFTGGVTDTQYF,TGTGCCAGCAGCTTTACGGGGGGGGTCACAGATACGCAGTATTTT
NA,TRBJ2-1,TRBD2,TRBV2,CASSALAGAWNEQFF,TGTGCCAGCAGTGCGTTAGCGGGGGCGTGGAATGAGCAGTTCTTC
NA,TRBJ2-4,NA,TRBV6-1,CASSEAGGIGAKNIQYF,TGTGCCAGCAGTGAAGCGGGGGGTATCGGGGCCAAAAACATTCAGTACTTC
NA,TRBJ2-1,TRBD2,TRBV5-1,CASSLESGGGGNEQFF,TGCGCCAGCAGCTTGGAGAGCGGGGGCGGGGGGAATGAGCAGTTCTTC
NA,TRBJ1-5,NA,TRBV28,CASSLQGSPNQPQHF,TGTGCCAGCAGTTTGCAGGGGAGTCCTAATCAGCCCCAGCATTTT
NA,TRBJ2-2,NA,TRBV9,CASSAQGGTGELFF,TGTGCCAGCAGCGCCCAAGGGGGTACCGGGGAGCTGTTTTTT
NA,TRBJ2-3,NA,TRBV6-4,CASSDSGGTDTQYF,TGTGCCAGCAGTGACTCGGGGGGAACAGATACGCAGTATTTT
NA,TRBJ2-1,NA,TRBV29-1,CSVDSTSYNEQFF,TGCAGCGTTGACTCGACATCCTACAATGAGCAGTTCTTC
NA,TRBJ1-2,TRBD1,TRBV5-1,CASSPEGDSRSYTF,TGCGCCAGCAGCCCGGAGGGGGACAGTCGAAGCTACACCTTC
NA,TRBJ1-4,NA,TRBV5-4,CASSLRGRGNEKLFF,TGTGCCAGCAGTTTGAGGGGTCGGGGGAATGAAAAACTGTTTTTT
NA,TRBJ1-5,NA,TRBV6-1,CASRGRQYQPQHF,TGTGCCAGCAGGGGGCGCCAGTATCAGCCCCAGCATTTT
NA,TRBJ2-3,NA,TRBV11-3,CASSLDVAGTDTQYF,TGTGCCAGCAGCTTAGATGTAGCGGGCACAGATACGCAGTATTTT
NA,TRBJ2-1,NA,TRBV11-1,CASSLFLDEQFF,TGTGCCAGCAGCTTATTCCTCGATGAGCAGTTCTTC
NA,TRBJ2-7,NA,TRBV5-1,CASSVDGTYEQYF,TGCGCCAGCAGCGTGGACGGTACCTACGAGCAGTACTTC
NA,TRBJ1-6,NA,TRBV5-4,CASSSRTGNSPLHF,TGTGCCAGCAGCTCCCGGACTGGGAATTCACCCCTCCACTTT
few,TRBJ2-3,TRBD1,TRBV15,CATSRALDRVTDTQYF,TGTGCCACCAGCAGGGCTCTGGACAGGGTGACAGATACGCAGTATTTT